At least ten counts were recorded for the clone carrying this T cell receptor (beta chain). This entry is derived from a study of early T cells in non-severe SARS-CoV-2 infection. TCRdb itself ran the 5' RACE reads through MiXCR, one entry per CDR3 protein. The table lists 85,000 to 100,000 distinct CDR3 sequences, about 13% of them singletons. Source material: whole blood. This TCR derives from an adult who was a healthcare worker with PCR-confirmed SARS-CoV-2 infection or an uninfected control (not recorded which).

The CDR3 here is CSGLAGTDTQYF. The CDR3 coding sequence is TGCAGCGGCCTAGCGGGCACAGATACGCAGTATTTT. The chain recombines TRBV29-1 with TRBJ2-3, with TRBD2 matching over 7 bases. This CDR3 comprises 12 residues. Losses at the gene ends were 7 bases for V and 1 base for J; bases not matched to a gene: 2. The germline V gene encodes CDR1 SQVTM and CDR2 ANQGSEA.